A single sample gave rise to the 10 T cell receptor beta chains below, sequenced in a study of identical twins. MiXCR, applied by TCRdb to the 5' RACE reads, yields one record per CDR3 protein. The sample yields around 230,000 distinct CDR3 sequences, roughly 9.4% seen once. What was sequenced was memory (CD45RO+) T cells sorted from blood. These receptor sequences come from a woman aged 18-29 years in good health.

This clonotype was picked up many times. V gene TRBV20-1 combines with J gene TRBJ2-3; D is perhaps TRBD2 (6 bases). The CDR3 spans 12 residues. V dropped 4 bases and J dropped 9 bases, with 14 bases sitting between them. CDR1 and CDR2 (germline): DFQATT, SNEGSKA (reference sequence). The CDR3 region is CSAIGSSDTQYF. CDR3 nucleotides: TGCAGTGCTATCGGGAGTTCGGACACGCAGTATTTT.

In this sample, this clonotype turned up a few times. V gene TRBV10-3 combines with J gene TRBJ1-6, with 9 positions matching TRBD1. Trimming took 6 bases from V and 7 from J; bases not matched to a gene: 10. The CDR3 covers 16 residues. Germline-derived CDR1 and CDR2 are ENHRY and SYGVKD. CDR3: CAISTATGGPNSPLHF. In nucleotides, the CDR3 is TGTGCCATCAGCACAGCGACAGGGGGGCCAAATTCACCCCTCCACTTT.

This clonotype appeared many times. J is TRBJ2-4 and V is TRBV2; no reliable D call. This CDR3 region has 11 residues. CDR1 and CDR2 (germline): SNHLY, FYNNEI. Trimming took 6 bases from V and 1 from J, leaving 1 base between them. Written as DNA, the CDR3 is TGTGCCAGCAGGGCCAAAAACATTCAGTACTTC. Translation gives CASRAKNIQYF.

The CDR3, as DNA: TGTGCCAGCAGCAGCACTAGCGGTAATGAGCAGTTCTTC. This sequence encodes CASSSTSGNEQFF. The chain is built from TRBV5-5 and TRBJ2-1, with 8 positions matching TRBD2. This CDR3 region has 13 residues. V gave up 4 bases and J gave up 7 bases; unmatched junction bases: 4. Germline lookup yields CDR1 SGHKS and CDR2 YYEKEE (reference sequence).

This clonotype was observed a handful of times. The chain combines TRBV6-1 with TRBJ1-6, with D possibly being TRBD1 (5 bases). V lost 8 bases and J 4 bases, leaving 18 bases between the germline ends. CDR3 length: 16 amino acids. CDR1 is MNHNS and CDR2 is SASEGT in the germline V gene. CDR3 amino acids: CASLQDMAYYNSPLHF. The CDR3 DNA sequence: TGTGCCAGCCTCCAGGACATGGCCTATTATAATTCACCCCTCCACTTT.

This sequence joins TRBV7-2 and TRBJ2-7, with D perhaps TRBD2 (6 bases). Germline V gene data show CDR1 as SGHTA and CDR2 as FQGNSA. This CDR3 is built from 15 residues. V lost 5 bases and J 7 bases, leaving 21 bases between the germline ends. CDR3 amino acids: CASSRSGPGGGEQYF. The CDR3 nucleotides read TGTGCCAGCAGCCGAAGCGGGCCCGGGGGTGGGGAGCAGTACTTC. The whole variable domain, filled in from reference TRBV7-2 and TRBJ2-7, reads GAGVSQSPSNKVTEKGKDVELRCDPISGHTALYWYRQSLGQGLEFLIYFQGNSAPDKSGLPSDRFSAERTGGSVSTLTIQRTQQEDSAVYLCASSRSGPGGGEQYFGPGTRLTVT.

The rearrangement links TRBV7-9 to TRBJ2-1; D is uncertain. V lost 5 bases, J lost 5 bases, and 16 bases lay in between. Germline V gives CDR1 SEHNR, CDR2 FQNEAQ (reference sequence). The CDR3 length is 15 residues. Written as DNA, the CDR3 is TGTGCCAGCAGCCTAGTGCTCCTCGTCCACAATGAGCAGTTCTTC. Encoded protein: CASSLVLLVHNEQFF.

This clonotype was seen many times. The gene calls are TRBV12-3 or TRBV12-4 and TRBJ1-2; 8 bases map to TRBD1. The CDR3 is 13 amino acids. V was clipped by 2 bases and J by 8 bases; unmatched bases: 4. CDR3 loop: CASSLIQGAGYTF. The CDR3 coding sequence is TGTGCCAGCAGTTTAATCCAGGGGGCCGGCTACACCTTC.

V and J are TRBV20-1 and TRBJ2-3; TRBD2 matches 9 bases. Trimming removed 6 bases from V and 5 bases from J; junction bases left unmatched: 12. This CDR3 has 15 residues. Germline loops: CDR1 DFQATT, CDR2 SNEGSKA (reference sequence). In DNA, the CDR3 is TGCAGTGCCCTCGTGGGTAGCGGGAGTCGAGATACGCAGTATTTT. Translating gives CSALVGSGSRDTQYF.

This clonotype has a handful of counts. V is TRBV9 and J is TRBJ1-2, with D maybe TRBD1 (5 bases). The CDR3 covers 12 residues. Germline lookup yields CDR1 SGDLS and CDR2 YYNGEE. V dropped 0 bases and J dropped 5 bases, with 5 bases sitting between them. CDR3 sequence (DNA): TGTGCCAGCAGCGTAGGGGGGTATGGCTACACCTTC. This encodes CASSVGGYGYTF.